What follows are 20 T cell receptor beta chains derived from one specimen sequenced in a study of cytomegalovirus exposure and HLA in healthy donors. With 60 Vbeta and 13 Jbeta primers, the PCR was carried out. Profiled with immunoSEQ multiplex PCR; TCRdb holds only in-frame clones, not every one. The sample carries approximately 110,000 clones, around 75% recorded once. Source material: PBMCs. The source of these receptors is a woman aged 30 to 39 in good health and CMV-seronegative.

The chain employs TRBV19 and TRBJ1-1; a possible D gene is TRBD1 (5 bases). Trimming left V 4 bases short and J 7 bases short, with 13 bases between. This CDR3 contains 13 residues. The germline V gene encodes CDR1 LNHDA and CDR2 SQIVND (reference sequence). CDR3 amino acids: CASSNRFDGEAFF. The CDR3 region has the DNA TGTGCCAGTAGTAACAGGTTTGACGGTGAAGCTTTCTTT.

V and J are TRBV27 and TRBJ1-4; D uncertain. CDR3 length equals 14 residues. V was cut by 3 bases and J by 7 bases, with 12 bases left in between. Germline CDR1 and CDR2: MNHEY and SMNVEV (reference sequence). CDR3 protein: CASSFLAVPEKLFF. The CDR3 region has the DNA TGTGCCAGCAGTTTCTTGGCTGTTCCTGAAAAACTGTTTTTT.

The chain is built from TRBV6-1 and TRBJ1-4; 7 positions match TRBD1. CDR1 and CDR2 from the germline V gene are MNHNS and SASEGT. This CDR3 contains 14 residues. V was pared by 3 bases and J by 3 bases, with 1 base of the junction left unmatched. The CDR3 sequence is CASSETGSNEKLFF. CDR3 sequence (DNA): TGTGCCAGCAGTGAGACAGGGTCTAATGAAAAACTGTTTTTT.

The J gene is TRBJ1-2, the V gene TRBV28; maybe TRBD1 (6 bases). CDR1 is MDHEN, CDR2 SYDVKM, per germline. The CDR3 runs to 16 residues. Trimming took off 2 bases at V and 7 bases at J, with 20 bases between the two ends. The CDR3 nucleotides are TGTGCCAGCAGTTTAATTATGAGGGGGGGCGCCCCTGGCTACACCTTC. Protein product: CASSLIMRGGAPGYTF.

CDR3 in amino acids: CAWSTRGIPGTGELFF. The CDR3 nucleotides are TGTGCCTGGAGTACCCGGGGGATCCCGGGTACCGGGGAGCTGTTTTTT. The chain links TRBV30 to TRBJ2-2; D is perhaps TRBD2 (6 bases). Germline CDR1 and CDR2: GTSNPN and SVGIG (reference sequence). The CDR3 extends over 16 amino acids. Trimming removed 2 bases from V and 5 bases from J, with 18 bases in between.

The chain couples TRBV25-1 to TRBJ2-5; 10 nucleotides align to TRBD2. Germline assignment: CDR1 MGHDK and CDR2 SYGVNS. CDR3 length: 16 residues. V gave up 6 bases and J gave up 3 bases; unmatched junction bases: 10. CDR3 sequence (DNA): TGTGCCAGCAGGGGGGCAGCGGGAGGGCCCGAAGAGACCCAGTACTTC. This codes for CASRGAAGGPEETQYF.

The CDR3: CAWSPGSDTQYF. The DNA of the CDR3 is TGTGCCTGGAGTCCGGGGTCAGATACGCAGTATTTT. This rearrangement joins TRBV30 to TRBJ2-3; D is possibly TRBD2 (5 bases). Per germline, CDR1 GTSNPN and CDR2 SVGIG (reference sequence). The CDR3 spans 12 residues. Trimming stripped 2 bases from V and 4 bases from J, with 7 bases between.

V usage is TRBV5-1 and J usage is TRBJ1-2; D gene unclear. V dropped 0 bases and J dropped 8 bases, with 11 bases sitting between them. CDR1 and CDR2 (germline): SGHRS, YFSETQ. The CDR3 runs to 13 residues. The CDR3 reads CASSLGEVWGYTF. DNA of the CDR3: TGCGCCAGCAGCTTGGGGGAGGTGTGGGGCTACACCTTC. Full variable domain (remainder filled in from reference TRBV5-1 and TRBJ1-2): KAGVTQTPRYLIKTRGQQVTLSCSPISGHRSVSWYQQTPGQGLQFLFEYFSETQRNKGNFPGRFSGRQFSNSRSEMNVSTLELGDSALYLCASSLGEVWGYTFGSGTRLTVV.

The V call is TRBV10-3, the J call TRBJ1-1, with D perhaps matching TRBD1 (6 bases). The CDR3 length is 15 residues. V shed 3 bases and J shed 2 bases, with 13 bases lying between them. The germline V gene encodes CDR1 ENHRY and CDR2 SYGVKD. The CDR3 bases are TGTGCCATCAGTGATGGACAGCAGGTCAACACTGAAGCTTTCTTT. Translating it yields CAISDGQQVNTEAFF.

J is TRBJ1-1 and V is TRBV10-3, with 8 bases lining up with TRBD1. With V trimmed by 6 bases and J by 0 bases, 3 bases remained unmatched. Germline V gene data show CDR1 as ENHRY and CDR2 as SYGVKD. The CDR3 spans 14 residues. This CDR3 is CAISGTGLNTEAFF. CDR3 nucleotide sequence: TGTGCCATCAGCGGGACAGGATTGAACACTGAAGCTTTCTTT.

This clone was counted only a few times. The chain has TRBV2 and TRBJ1-1; 8 bases fit TRBD1. Trimming at V came to 3 bases and at J to 6 bases, leaving 6 bases not matched to a gene. Per germline, CDR1 SNHLY and CDR2 FYNNEI. The CDR3 loop spans 14 amino acids. CDR3 protein: CASSDRQGAAEAFF. The DNA for the CDR3 is TGTGCCAGCAGTGATCGGCAGGGGGCAGCTGAAGCTTTCTTT.

This clone has just one count. The chain links TRBV7-8 to TRBJ1-5, with D possibly matching TRBD1 (5 bases). V was trimmed by 4 bases and J by 4 bases, leaving 17 bases between them. CDR1 is SGHVS, CDR2 FQNEAQ, per germline. CDR3 length equals 16 residues. CDR3 in amino acids: CASSSNQRGDNQPQHF. The CDR3 DNA reads as TGTGCCAGCAGCTCCAATCAAAGGGGTGATAATCAGCCCCAGCATTTT. Drawing the rest from reference TRBV7-8 and TRBJ1-5, the complete variable domain is GAGVSQSPRYKVAKRGQDVALRCDPISGHVSLFWYQQALGQGPEFLTYFQNEAQLDKSGLPSDRFFAERPEGSVSTLKIQRTQQEDSAVYLCASSSNQRGDNQPQHFGDGTRLSIL.

This clone was observed once. The chain is built from TRBV29-1 and TRBJ2-6; the D gene is possibly TRBD1 (5 bases). Trimming stripped 5 bases from V and 12 bases from J, with 5 bases between. Germline assignment: CDR1 SQVTM and CDR2 ANQGSEA. This CDR3 spans 9 amino acids. The CDR3 spells CSVRGVLTF. The DNA of the CDR3 is TGCAGCGTTAGGGGCGTCCTGACTTTC.

The chain combines TRBV6-5 with TRBJ2-2; TRBD2 aligns across 9 bases. There are 16 residues in the CDR3. J was trimmed by 7 bases and V by 2 bases; bases with no gene match: 8. Germline loops: CDR1 MNHEY, CDR2 SVGAGI. The CDR3: CASSYRGASGIGELFF. The CDR3 DNA sequence: TGTGCCAGCAGTTACCGTGGGGCTAGCGGGATCGGGGAGCTGTTTTTT.

In its sample, this clone was seen once. The J gene is TRBJ1-3, the V gene TRBV18, with TRBD1 matching over 8 bases. CDR1 is KGHSH and CDR2 is LQKENI in the germline V gene. V shed 3 bases, J shed 0 bases, and the junction held 22 bases outside the gene matches. The CDR3 runs 22 residues. The CDR3 DNA reads TGTGCCAGCTCACCGAATTCGGTAGCAGGGGGCGCGAGGGAATTCTCTGGAAACACCATATATTTT. Translated: CASSPNSVAGGAREFSGNTIYF.

The chain joins TRBV2 to TRBJ2-7, with 8 bases matching TRBD1. Unmatched junction bases numbered 12, after V lost 2 bases and J lost 6 bases. Germline CDR1 and CDR2: SNHLY and FYNNEI. The CDR3 extends over 16 amino acids. The CDR3 DNA follows: TGTGCCAGCAGTGAAATCGCCGCCAGGGGGCTCGGCGAGCAGTACTTC. Translating gives CASSEIAARGLGEQYF.

The chain combines TRBV29-1 with TRBJ1-2; unclear D gene. The CDR3 is made up of 13 amino acids. Germline assignment: CDR1 SQVTM and CDR2 ANQGSEA. The germline V and J ends were trimmed by 3 bases and 4 bases, with 12 bases remaining between them. The CDR3 DNA is TGCAGCGTTGACACCCTTGGCAGCTATGGCTACACCTTC. This translates into CSVDTLGSYGYTF.

The chain links TRBV27 to TRBJ1-5; the match to TRBD1 covers 10 bases. The germline V gene encodes CDR1 MNHEY and CDR2 SMNVEV (reference sequence). This CDR3 region has 14 residues. V lost 5 bases to trimming and J lost 7 bases; unmatched junction nucleotides: 5. The CDR3 sequence: CASSTGQGVQPQHF. DNA of the CDR3: TGTGCCAGCAGTACCGGACAGGGGGTCCAGCCCCAGCATTTT.

Here the CDR3 reads CASSIEIGRVDTEAFF. CDR3 DNA sequence: TGTGCCAGTAGTATAGAAATTGGGAGGGTTGACACTGAAGCTTTCTTT. The chain links TRBV19 to TRBJ1-1; D not certain. V was trimmed by 0 bases and J by 3 bases, leaving 14 bases between them. Germline CDR1 is LNHDA and CDR2 is SQIVND (reference sequence). The CDR3 loop spans 16 amino acids. The whole variable domain, filled in from reference TRBV19 and TRBJ1-1, reads DGGITQSPKYLFRKEGQNVTLSCEQNLNHDAMYWYRQDPGQGLRLIYYSQIVNDFQKGDIAEGYSVSREKKESFPLTVTSAQKNPTAFYLCASSIEIGRVDTEAFFGQGTRLTVV.

The chain carries TRBV5-1 and TRBJ2-5, with TRBD1 identical over 8 bases. The CDR3 totals 14 residues. V dropped 4 bases and J dropped 5; count of bases not matched to a gene: 7. Germline values: CDR1 SGHRS, CDR2 YFSETQ. CDR3 sequence (DNA): TGCGCCAGCAGCAAGACAGGGGCCGGGGAGACCCAGTACTTC. It is translated as CASSKTGAGETQYF. The whole variable domain, filled in from reference TRBV5-1 and TRBJ2-5, reads KAGVTQTPRYLIKTRGQQVTLSCSPISGHRSVSWYQQTPGQGLQFLFEYFSETQRNKGNFPGRFSGRQFSNSRSEMNVSTLELGDSALYLCASSKTGAGETQYFGPGTRLLVL.